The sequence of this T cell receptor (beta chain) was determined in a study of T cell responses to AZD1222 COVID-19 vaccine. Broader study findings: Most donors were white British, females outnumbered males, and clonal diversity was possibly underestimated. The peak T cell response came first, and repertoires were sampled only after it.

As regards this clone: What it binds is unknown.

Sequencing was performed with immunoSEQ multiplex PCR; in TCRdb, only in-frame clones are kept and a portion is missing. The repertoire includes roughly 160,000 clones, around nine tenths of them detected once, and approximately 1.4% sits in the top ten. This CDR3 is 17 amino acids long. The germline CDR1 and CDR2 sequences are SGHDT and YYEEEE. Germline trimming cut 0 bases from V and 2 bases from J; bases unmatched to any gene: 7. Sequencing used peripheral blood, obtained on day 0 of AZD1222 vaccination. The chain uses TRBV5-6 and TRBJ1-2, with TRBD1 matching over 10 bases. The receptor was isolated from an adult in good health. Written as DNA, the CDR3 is TGTGCCAGCAGCTTGGATTTTAGGACAGGGGGAAACTATGGCTACACCTTC. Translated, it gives CASSLDFRTGGNYGYTF.